This passage covers 15 T cell receptor beta chains from one sample sequenced in a study of cytomegalovirus exposure and HLA in healthy donors. A multiplex PCR was run with 60 Vbeta primers and 13 Jbeta primers. Generated by immunoSEQ multiplex PCR, the TCRdb table keeps only in-frame clones and is missing some. The data hold about 130,000 clones, with 80% observed a single time. Sequencing input: PBMCs. All receptors come from a man under 40 in good health and CMV-seropositive.

The J gene is TRBJ2-5, the V gene TRBV30, with 9 bases aligning to TRBD2. There are 18 residues in the CDR3. With V trimmed by 0 bases and J by 7 bases, 18 bases remained unmatched. CDR1 is GTSNPN and CDR2 is SVGIG in the germline V gene (reference sequence). The CDR3 region is CAWSVRSSAGGSVATQYF. The CDR3 bases are TGTGCCTGGAGTGTACGTAGTTCAGCGGGGGGAAGTGTTGCGACCCAGTACTTC.

The chain combines TRBV27 with TRBJ2-1; TRBD1 agrees at 8 bases. Germline V gene lookup returns CDR1 MNHEY and CDR2 SMNVEV (reference sequence). V gave up 2 bases and J gave up 4 bases; unmatched junction bases: 7. The CDR3 runs to 16 residues. The chain's CDR3 is CASSLLARDRYNEQFF. DNA for the CDR3: TGTGCCAGCAGTTTACTCGCGCGGGACAGGTACAATGAGCAGTTCTTC.

The V gene is TRBV27, the J gene TRBJ1-1, with 8 nucleotides matching TRBD1. CDR3 size: 14 residues. Germline lookup yields CDR1 MNHEY and CDR2 SMNVEV (reference sequence). V lost 5 bases, J lost 4 bases, and 6 bases stayed unmatched. The CDR3 DNA reads as TGTGCCAGCAGTCTTGGGACAGGCACCACTGAAGCTTTCTTT. Its translation: CASSLGTGTTEAFF.

There are a few counts of this clone. The gene calls are TRBV6-1 and TRBJ2-5; maybe TRBD1 (5 bases). Trimming removed 1 base from V and 5 bases from J, with 11 bases in between. The CDR3 is made up of 14 amino acids. Germline CDR1 reads MNHNS; CDR2 reads SASEGT. CDR3 protein: CASSEGPGRETQYF. CDR3 sequence (DNA): TGTGCCAGCAGTGAAGGGCCAGGGCGCGAGACCCAGTACTTC.

In regard to this clone: The sample carries other DNA sequences with the same CDR3. This sequence joins TRBV18 and TRBJ1-2, with 9 bases lining up with TRBD1. The CDR3 loop spans 13 amino acids. With 2 bases clipped from V and 6 bases from J, the junction kept 1 base outside the gene matches. Per the germline V gene, CDR1 is KGHSH and CDR2 is LQKENI. The chain's CDR3 is CASSPGTGNGYTF. The CDR3 nucleotides read TGTGCCAGCTCACCAGGGACAGGGAATGGCTACACCTTC. Looking up the rest from reference TRBV18 and TRBJ1-2 gives the full variable domain: NAGVMQNPRHLVRRRGQEARLRCSPMKGHSHVYWYRQLPEEGLKFMVYLQKENIIDESGMPKERFSAEFPKEGPSILRIQQVVRGDSAAYFCASSPGTGNGYTFGSGTRLTVV.

The rearrangement links TRBV19 to TRBJ2-7, with TRBD1 matching over 7 bases. With V trimmed by 6 bases and J by 0 bases, 8 bases remained unmatched. Germline CDR1 reads LNHDA; CDR2 reads SQIVND (reference sequence). This CDR3 has 15 amino acids. The CDR3 protein is CASSLAQGFSYEQYF. The CDR3 DNA is TGTGCCAGTAGCCTAGCACAGGGGTTCTCCTACGAGCAGTACTTC.

The chain uses TRBV18 and TRBJ1-2; 9 bases line up with TRBD1. CDR1 is KGHSH and CDR2 is LQKENI in the germline V gene. The junction had 5 bases not matched to a gene; V was cut back by 2 bases and J by 7 bases. The CDR3 totals 14 residues. The CDR3 DNA reads as TGTGCCAGCTCACCAAGGGACAGGGAATCTGGCTACACCTTC. This encodes CASSPRDRESGYTF.

The chain uses TRBV6-1 and TRBJ2-7; TRBD1 matches 9 bases. The CDR3 runs 16 residues. The germline CDR1 and CDR2 sequences are MNHNS and SASEGT. The V segment lost 4 bases and the J segment 1 base; nucleotides outside the gene matches: 8. The CDR3 coding sequence is TGTGCCAGCAGTGGGGACAGGGCCCCGAGATCCTACGAGCAGTACTTC. This encodes CASSGDRAPRSYEQYF.

The rearrangement uses TRBV29-1 and TRBJ1-1; D possibly corresponds to TRBD1 (5 bases). Per germline, CDR1 SQVTM and CDR2 ANQGSEA. The CDR3 runs 13 residues. Trimming left V 0 bases short and J 5 bases short, with 10 bases between. Here the CDR3 DNA reads TGCAGCGTTGAAGACAGGGTGAGGACTGAAGCTTTCTTT. It is translated as CSVEDRVRTEAFF.

The V gene is TRBV9, the J gene TRBJ2-3; TRBD2 aligns across 8 bases. The CDR3 has 16 residues. Germline V lookup: CDR1 SGDLS, CDR2 YYNGEE. The ends lost 4 bases at V and 7 bases at J; junction bases unmatched: 14. CDR3 sequence reads: CASSPPLVSGVNTQYF. CDR3 bases: TGTGCCAGCAGCCCCCCCTTGGTTAGCGGGGTGAATACGCAGTATTTT.

The chain uses TRBV6-5 and TRBJ1-5; possible D gene TRBD1, 5 bases. The V end lost 5 bases, the J end lost 9 bases, and 17 bases lay between the germline ends. Germline CDR1 reads MNHEY; CDR2 reads SVGAGI. The CDR3 contains 14 residues. The CDR3 DNA follows: TGTGCCAGCAGTAGGGGAACGGAGCAATGGCCCCAGCATTTT. Amino acids: CASSRGTEQWPQHF.

The CDR3 DNA reads TGTGCCAGCAGCGTAGGGGCTAGCGGGGGAGCCACAGATACGCAGTATTTT. Its translation is CASSVGASGGATDTQYF. J is TRBJ2-3 and V is TRBV9, with 10 bases matching TRBD2. CDR3 length: 17 amino acids. Trimming cost V 0 bases and J 2 bases; bases outside gene matches: 6. Per germline, CDR1 SGDLS and CDR2 YYNGEE.

This rearrangement joins TRBV7-9 to TRBJ1-5, with 8 bases that match TRBD1. V trimming: 2 bases; J trimming: 3 bases; junction bases outside the gene matches: 9. Germline CDR1 reads SEHNR; CDR2 reads FQNEAQ (reference sequence). The CDR3 spans 17 residues. The CDR3 reads CASSLYIGTGDNQPQHF. The DNA of the CDR3 is TGTGCCAGCAGCTTATACATCGGGACAGGAGACAATCAGCCCCAGCATTTT.

The gene calls are TRBV6-5 and TRBJ2-7; possible D gene TRBD1, 6 bases. From germline, CDR1 is MNHEY and CDR2 SVGAGI. CDR3 length: 14 residues. V lost 0 bases to trimming and J lost 3 bases, with 9 bases between them. The CDR3 DNA reads TGTGCCAGCAGTTACTCGAACAGGGTCTACGAGCAGTACTTC. Translation: CASSYSNRVYEQYF.

The J gene is TRBJ1-3, the V gene TRBV11-2; no firm D call. The V end lost 5 bases, the J end lost 3 bases, and 5 bases lay between the germline ends. Germline loops: CDR1 SGHAT, CDR2 FQNNGV. The CDR3 runs 12 residues. CDR3 residues: CASSRVGNTIYF. In DNA form, the CDR3 reads TGTGCCAGCAGCCGAGTTGGAAACACCATATATTTT.